This TCR beta chain was sequenced in a study of T cells after yellow fever vaccination. Study-level findings and limits: It was the secondary response that reached its peak faster, day 5 versus 15, but it was weaker.

A word on this clonotype: Its antigen is undetermined.

The germline V gene encodes CDR1 LGHNA and CDR2 YSLEER. The CDR3 is 18 residues long. Trimming shortened V by 0 bases and J by 5 bases, and 22 bases separated the two germline ends. They built TCR cDNA with 5'RACE template switching, a step that put in a universal primer site and UMIs. Each CDR3 protein gets one entry after TCRdb re-called the 5' RACE reads with MiXCR. The sample shows roughly 79,000 distinct CDR3 sequences, around 7.7% of them seen only once. Sequenced here: CD8+ T cells sorted from PBMCs, sampled more than 8 days after the first yellow fever vaccination. The clonotype originates from a man between 18 and 35 years old who received the YFV17D yellow fever vaccine. The chain carries TRBV4-3 and TRBJ1-1; no clear D gene. CDR3 coding DNA: TGCGCCAGCAGCCAAGAATTGCGGAGGGAGTGGTTAGTTACTGAAGCTTTCTTT. It specifies CASSQELRREWLVTEAFF.